This TCR beta chain was sequenced in a study of T cells in Graves' hyperthyroidism and ophthalmopathy (dated by TCRdb to the late 2010s). With regard to the full study: To identify distinguishing TCR V-J signatures, a discovery cohort of around 100 patients was used, comprising 43 with Graves' ophthalmopathy and around 57 with stable Graves' hyperthyroidism. Prospective prediction of ophthalmopathy was tested in an independent validation cohort consisting of some 20 hyperthyroidism patients and 15 to 17 patients who later progressed to ophthalmopathy. The approximately 98 discovery patients were randomly divided into training and test sets at a 7:3 ratio. In about six Graves' hyperthyroidism patients, the study also compared T-cell repertoires from thyroid tissue with T-cell repertoires from blood. After sampling, hyperthyroidism patients received methimazole starting at 30 mg daily, and ophthalmopathy patients received high-dose intravenous methylprednisolone. According to the paper, TCR Vbeta CDR3 sequencing was carried out on more than 120 peripheral blood samples, which came from under 50 ophthalmopathy, around 75 hyperthyroidism and some 17 progressor patients.

Any patient with an uncontrolled infection, another autoimmune disease, pregnancy or lactation was excluded. Clinical symptoms, serum thyroxine and TRAb, thyroid ultrasound, and orbital computed tomography formed the basis for the diagnoses. Total RNA was extracted with Trizol reagent, and quality was checked on an Agilent 2100 Bioanalyzer. With respect to this clonotype: Its antigen remains unidentified. Base-call qualities are not available, and no considerably larger clone is one nucleotide away.

According to the germline V gene, CDR1 reads ENHRY and CDR2 reads SYGVKD. Including the terminal cysteine and phenylalanine, the CDR3 comprises 16 residues. Kept here is only the CDR3 DNA, which spans 48 bases and is read in frame from base 1. Trimming accounts for 2 bases at V and 8 bases at J, while the number of junction bases matched to no gene is 8. Amplification of TCR beta CDR3 regions was carried out from RNA transcripts. The TCR CDR3 was subjected to a first round of RT-PCR using the HTBI primer set and the Qiagen OneStep RT-PCR kit. Libraries were constructed in a second round of multiplex PCR, after which size selection and purification were carried out. Paired-end sequencing of the libraries was performed with 100 bp reads on an Illumina HiSeq2000. Concerning the study's data processing: SOAPnuke was used to process the raw data, with reads discarded if the reads contained adapters or uncalled bases, had a mean Phred below 15, or lacked an exact constant-primer or identifier match. High-quality paired reads were merged using COPE v1.2.5, and each unique nucleotide sequence was defined as a clonotype. MiTCR v1.1 was used to align the clonotypes against IMGT TRBV, TRBD and TRBJ reference segments. The analysis was restricted to V-J combinations with a frequency above 0.0001, which together covered about 99% of the repertoires. The TCS score was defined as F50 (clonal expansion) divided by E x V (chaos), with BLOSUM62-based TCRdist calculated between CDR3 peptides within each V-J. Welch's t-statistics and random forest reduced roughly 530 V-J features to under 15, which were used in a naive Bayes classifier (R e1071). The similarity between thyroid and blood repertoires was quantified using the Morisita-Horn index. TCRdb reran the public reads through fastp at Q25 and MiXCR, keeping productive beta chains. Every CDR3 protein is listed once, alongside the most common genes and DNA of its rows. It is TCRdb's table, rather than the study itself, that gives the V and J calls and clone size. The sample table contains about 700,000 distinct CDR3 sequences; only one count was recorded for 45% of them. The top ten clones comprise under 8.5% of the sample.

Here is what the overall study found, with its caveats: Most expanded thyroid clonotypes (frequency above 0.001) were also detected in blood, a finding suggesting that blood repertoires may reflect thyroid immune responses. In validation, the model predicted progression to ophthalmopathy a median of roughly 6.1 months before onset, with about 64% sensitivity and roughly 79% specificity. A model built on a 13 V-J signature distinguished ophthalmopathy from stable hyperthyroidism, reaching about 88% sensitivity and under 84% specificity in cross-validation and 80%/75% in testing. No statistical method was used to fix the sample size in advance, and group allocation was not hidden from the investigators.

The sequence links TRBV10-3 to TRBJ1-6, with 8 middle bases fitting TRBD1. The source is an adult man with Graves' disease, either hyperthyroidism or ophthalmopathy (not recorded which). The sequenced sample was peripheral blood or thyroid tissue (not recorded which). This receptor has the CDR3 CAISEGQGAGDSPLHF. Here is the DNA: TGTGCCATCAGTGAGGGGCAGGGGGCAGGGGATTCACCCCTCCACTTT.